These 24 T cell receptor beta chains were all obtained from the same sample, sequenced in a study of shared clonotypes between healthy human individuals. Naive CD8 cells comprised CD45RO-negative, CCR7-positively selected cells, excluding terminally differentiated effector memory CD45RA+ cells. Sequencing was performed with immunoSEQ multiplex PCR; in TCRdb, only in-frame clones are kept and a portion is missing. The table has about 550,000 clones, around 95% seen once. Sample: naive CD8+ T cells sorted from blood. The source is a woman in her 30s in good health.

The chain combines TRBV27 with TRBJ2-4, with 7 bases identical to TRBD2. Germline CDR1 MNHEY, CDR2 SMNVEV (reference sequence). The CDR3 runs to 16 residues. V gave up 5 bases and J gave up 0 bases; unmatched junction bases: 7. CDR3 sequence reads: CASSLYSGLAKNIQYF. The CDR3 bases are TGTGCCAGCAGTCTCTATAGCGGGCTAGCCAAAAACATTCAGTACTTC.

V gene TRBV29-1 combines with J gene TRBJ2-3; perhaps TRBD1 as D (6 bases). Deletions cut 3 bases from V and 8 bases from J, with 9 bases between. The CDR3 loop spans 11 amino acids. CDR1 is SQVTM and CDR2 is ANQGSEA in the germline V gene. CDR3: CSVEQGRTQYF. CDR3 DNA sequence: TGCAGCGTTGAGCAGGGGCGTACGCAGTATTTT.

The chain joins TRBV29-1 to TRBJ2-1, with 7 bases lining up with TRBD1. CDR1 is SQVTM, CDR2 ANQGSEA, per germline. V dropped 4 bases and J dropped 1; count of bases not matched to a gene: 1. There are 13 residues in the CDR3. This CDR3 reads CSVGDRSYNEQFF. CDR3 nucleotides: TGCAGCGTTGGGGACAGATCCTACAATGAGCAGTTCTTC.

Worth noting for this clone: Different DNA sequences within this sample yield the same CDR3. The gene calls are TRBV5-4 and TRBJ2-6; D is unresolved. The CDR3 runs 15 residues. CDR1 is SGHNT, CDR2 YYREEE, per germline (reference sequence). Trimming removed 0 bases at V and 1 base at J, with 5 bases between. CDR3 sequence (DNA): TGTGCCAGCAGCTTGGTTGGATCTGGGGCCAACGTCCTGACTTTC. This codes for CASSLVGSGANVLTF.

This chain links TRBV13 with TRBJ2-1; 10 bases match TRBD2. The ends lost 3 bases at V and 2 bases at J; junction bases unmatched: 1. In germline, CDR1 is PRHDT, CDR2 FYEKMQ (reference sequence). The CDR3 is 15 amino acids. CDR3 in amino acids: CASSFSGRPYNEQFF. CDR3 coding DNA: TGTGCCAGCAGCTTTAGCGGGAGGCCCTACAATGAGCAGTTCTTC.

V gene TRBV14 combines with J gene TRBJ2-7, with D perhaps matching TRBD2 (6 bases). Per the germline V gene, CDR1 is SGHDN and CDR2 is FVKESK. V was clipped by 0 bases and J by 2 bases, with 17 bases between them. The length of the CDR3 is 17 residues. The CDR3: CASSQEEGLREAYEQYF. In DNA form, the CDR3 reads TGTGCCAGCAGCCAAGAGGAGGGGTTGAGGGAGGCCTACGAGCAGTACTTC.

The J gene is TRBJ1-5, the V gene TRBV19; no definite D call. The CDR3 spans 17 residues. V gave up 3 bases and J gave up 7 bases, with 22 bases separating them. Germline CDR1 is LNHDA and CDR2 is SQIVND (reference sequence). CDR3 nucleotides: TGTGCCAGTAGTATTTCATCGGTCACCCGCGTCAGCCAGCCCCAGCATTTT. It yields the protein CASSISSVTRVSQPQHF.

V gene TRBV27 combines with J gene TRBJ2-1; 9 nucleotides line up with TRBD2. The CDR3 is made up of 15 amino acids. J was trimmed by 4 bases and V by 5 bases; bases with no gene match: 6. CDR1 is MNHEY and CDR2 is SMNVEV in the germline V gene (reference sequence). CDR3 coding DNA: TGTGCCAGCAGTCAAACGACTAGCGGATACAATGAGCAGTTCTTC. This encodes CASSQTTSGYNEQFF.

The chain recombines TRBV5-1 with TRBJ2-7, with 9 bases fitting TRBD1. The V segment lost 0 bases and the J segment 4 bases; nucleotides outside the gene matches: 11. The CDR3 consists of 17 residues. Germline V gene sequence: CDR1 SGHRS, CDR2 YFSETQ. The CDR3 loop reads CASSLGGSGTGRYEQYF. The CDR3 DNA reads TGCGCCAGCAGCTTGGGGGGCTCCGGGACAGGGAGGTACGAGCAGTACTTC.

The chain employs TRBV4-2 and TRBJ2-7; D gene unclear. Trimming took off 0 bases at V and 7 bases at J, with 4 bases between the two ends. Looked up from germline, CDR1 is LGHNA and CDR2 is YNFKEQ. The CDR3 contains 11 residues. CDR3 DNA sequence: TGTGCCAGCAGCCAAGAGGGAGAGCAGTACTTC. As protein: CASSQEGEQYF.

V and J are TRBV5-4 and TRBJ2-3, with TRBD2 matching 10 bases. CDR3 size: 15 residues. CDR1 SGHNT and CDR2 YYREEE come from the germline V gene (reference sequence). V was clipped by 2 bases and J by 4 bases; unmatched bases: 4. In DNA form, the CDR3 reads TGTGCCAGCAGCTTTCTAGCGGGAGCTCCAGATACGCAGTATTTT. Amino acid sequence: CASSFLAGAPDTQYF.

This chain joins TRBV11-2 and TRBJ2-7, with 8 bases matching TRBD2. This CDR3 comprises 16 residues. With 5 bases clipped from V and 0 bases from J, the junction kept 9 bases outside the gene matches. Germline CDR1 reads SGHAT; CDR2 reads FQNNGV. CDR3 protein: CASSPELAGSSYEQYF. CDR3 nucleotides: TGTGCCAGCAGCCCAGAATTAGCGGGAAGCTCCTACGAGCAGTACTTC.

The chain uses TRBV4-1 and TRBJ2-2; 10 bases map to TRBD1. The CDR3 totals 22 residues. The J segment lost 0 bases and the V segment lost 4 bases, leaving 20 bases of the junction unmatched. Germline values: CDR1 MGHRA, CDR2 YSYEKL. The CDR3 region is CASSPTFGIRQGAFANTGELFF. The CDR3 region has the DNA TGCGCCAGCAGCCCGACGTTCGGCATCCGACAGGGGGCATTCGCGAACACCGGGGAGCTGTTTTTT.

The chain has TRBV5-5 and TRBJ2-1; 9 bases fit TRBD1. Germline V gene lookup returns CDR1 SGHKS and CDR2 YYEKEE (reference sequence). The CDR3 covers 13 residues. Trimming cost V 9 bases and J 7 bases; bases outside gene matches: 8. In DNA form, the CDR3 reads TGTGCCACTGAAACAGGGGGCAGGAATGAGCAGTTCTTC. It is translated as CATETGGRNEQFF.

The chain joins TRBV30 to TRBJ2-7; D is possibly TRBD2 (5 bases). V lost 0 bases to trimming and J lost 9 bases, with 9 bases between them. The CDR3 contains 11 residues. Germline CDR1 and CDR2: GTSNPN and SVGIG (reference sequence). The CDR3, as DNA: TGTGCCTGGAGTGTATACGGGATGCAGTACTTC. As protein: CAWSVYGMQYF.

The gene calls are TRBV14 and TRBJ2-7; D is ambiguous. V dropped 3 bases and J dropped 0 bases, with 3 bases sitting between them. This CDR3 comprises 12 residues. Germline values: CDR1 SGHDN, CDR2 FVKESK. The CDR3, as DNA: TGTGCCAGCAGCCACGTCTCCTACGAGCAGTACTTC. Its protein product is CASSHVSYEQYF.

This clone occurred once. This sequence joins TRBV7-9 and TRBJ2-5; D ambiguous. The V end was cut by 2 bases, the J end by 3 bases, with 10 bases between. The CDR3 runs 14 residues. Germline loops: CDR1 SEHNR, CDR2 FQNEAQ (reference sequence). In DNA form, the CDR3 reads TGTGCCAGCAGCTTATGGGGTGGGGAAGAGACCCAGTACTTC. As protein: CASSLWGGEETQYF.

The V gene is TRBV7-9, the J gene TRBJ2-1; 8 bases agree with TRBD1. The CDR3 has 16 residues. The ends lost 7 bases at V and 1 base at J; junction bases unmatched: 9. Per germline, CDR1 SEHNR and CDR2 FQNEAQ (reference sequence). CDR3 sequence (DNA): TGTGCCAGCACCCCCCAACAGGGGGATTCCTACAATGAGCAGTTCTTC. Its translation is CASTPQQGDSYNEQFF.

CDR3 nucleotide sequence: TGTGCCAGCAGTGAGACAGGCGGGGGAACCGGGGAGCTGTTTTTT. Residues: CASSETGGGTGELFF. V gene TRBV6-4 combines with J gene TRBJ2-2; D is perhaps TRBD2 (7 bases). V lost 3 bases and J 5 bases, leaving 13 bases between the germline ends. This CDR3 region has 15 residues. The germline V gene encodes CDR1 MRHNA and CDR2 SNTAGT.

The genes are TRBV2 and TRBJ1-4; D is ambiguous. CDR1 SNHLY and CDR2 FYNNEI come from the germline V gene. V dropped 6 bases and J dropped 2 bases, with 1 base sitting between them. This CDR3 spans 11 amino acids. Written as DNA, the CDR3 is TGTGCCAGCAGGACTAATGAAAAACTGTTTTTT. It yields the protein CASRTNEKLFF.

V is TRBV7-9 and J is TRBJ1-2; 7 positions match TRBD1. V lost 6 bases to trimming and J lost 3 bases; unmatched junction nucleotides: 10. Germline V gene lookup returns CDR1 SEHNR and CDR2 FQNEAQ (reference sequence). This CDR3 comprises 15 residues. DNA for the CDR3: TGTGCCAGCAGACACGATTTTGACAGGGACTATGGCTACACCTTC. Translation gives CASRHDFDRDYGYTF.

This clone was detected once. The chain has TRBV28 and TRBJ2-7; 7 bases map to TRBD2. Germline values: CDR1 MDHEN, CDR2 SYDVKM. With V trimmed by 3 bases and J by 2 bases, 4 bases remained unmatched. This CDR3 region has 14 residues. CDR3 in amino acids: CASSLEGGTYEQYF. CDR3 DNA: TGTGCCAGCAGTTTGGAGGGAGGGACCTACGAGCAGTACTTC.

This rearrangement joins TRBV27 to TRBJ2-7; D tentatively reads TRBD1 or TRBD2 (5 bases each). Trimming removed 2 bases at V and 2 bases at J, with 7 bases between. The CDR3 length is 13 residues. CDR1 and CDR2 from the germline V gene are MNHEY and SMNVEV (reference sequence). This CDR3 reads CASSLGDPYEQYF. CDR3 DNA sequence: TGTGCCAGCAGTTTAGGGGACCCCTACGAGCAGTACTTC.

This chain links TRBV29-1 with TRBJ1-3; unclear D gene. The germline V gene has CDR1 SQVTM and CDR2 ANQGSEA. The CDR3 spans 12 residues. V dropped 2 bases and J dropped 9 bases, with 11 bases sitting between them. In DNA, the CDR3 is TGCAGCGTTGAACTGCCCCCCGGCACCATATATTTT. Encoded protein: CSVELPPGTIYF.